The clone carrying this TCR beta chain was counted ten times or more. Its antigen remains unidentified. This entry belongs to a study of T-cell memory formation after mild COVID-19. As for the study in general: Across donors, TCR clusters were largely donor specific.

The study, taken as a whole, reports: Mainly in CM and EM were contracting CD4+ clones; CD8+ were in EMRA. Whereas later expanders leaned CD4+, clones contracting day 15 to 85 showed a balanced CD4/CD8 makeup.

5'RACE primed from the constant segment yielded TCR alpha and TCR beta cDNA libraries bearing sample barcodes and UMIs. TCRdb reanalysed the 5' RACE reads using MiXCR and keeps one entry per CDR3 protein. The sample includes hundreds of thousands of distinct CDR3 sequences, 20% to 25% seen only once; the top ten take approximately 22%. Sequenced: PBMCs or a T cell subset sorted from them (not recorded which). This TCR was sampled from a man between 18 and 35 years old who had mild COVID-19 (a few samples of this study predate the infection). Cell type and time point are not known.

The CDR3: CASSGESGWETQYF. The CDR3 DNA reads as TGTGCCAGCAGTGGGGAGAGCGGGTGGGAGACCCAGTACTTC. This chain uses TRBV25-1 with TRBJ2-5; D is perhaps TRBD2 (6 bases). Trimming left V 4 bases short and J 5 bases short, with 14 bases between. CDR1 MGHDK and CDR2 SYGVNS come from the germline V gene. There are 14 residues in the CDR3.